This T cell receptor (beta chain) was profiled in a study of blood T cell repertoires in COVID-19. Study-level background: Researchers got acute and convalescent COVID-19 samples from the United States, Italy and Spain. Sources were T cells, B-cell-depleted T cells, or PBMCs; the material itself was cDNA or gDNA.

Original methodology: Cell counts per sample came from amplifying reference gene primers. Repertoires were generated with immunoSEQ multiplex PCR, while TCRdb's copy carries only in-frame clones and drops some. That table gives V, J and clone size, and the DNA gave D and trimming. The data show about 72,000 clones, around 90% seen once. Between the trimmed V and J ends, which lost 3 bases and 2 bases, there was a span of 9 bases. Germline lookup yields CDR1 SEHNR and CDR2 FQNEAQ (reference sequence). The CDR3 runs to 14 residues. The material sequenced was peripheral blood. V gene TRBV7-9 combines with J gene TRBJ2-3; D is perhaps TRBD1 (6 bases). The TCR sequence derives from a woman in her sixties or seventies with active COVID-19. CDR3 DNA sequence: TGTGCCAGCAGCTTGAACAGGGACACAGATACGCAGTATTTT. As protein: CASSLNRDTDTQYF.